Presented here are 4 T cell receptor beta chains from one specimen sequenced in a study of shared clonotypes between healthy human individuals. Assay: immunoSEQ multiplex PCR; the TCRdb copy retains only in-frame clones and omits some. Of hundreds of thousands of clones listed, roughly 96% are singletons. Terminally differentiated effector memory CD45RA+ cells were excluded from the naive CD8 cells, which were CD45RO-negative and positively selected for CCR7. What was sequenced was naive CD8+ T cells sorted from blood. These receptors were collected from a woman between 25 and 40 years old in good health.

This clone showed up just once. The J gene is TRBJ2-5, the V gene TRBV4-1, with unresolved D. The DNA end is more similar to TRBJ2-7, so the J call may be wrong. The CDR3 has 14 residues. Germline V gene sequence: CDR1 MGHRA, CDR2 YSYEKL. The CDR3 loop is CASSQDAWEYEQYF. CDR3 nucleotides: TGCGCCAGCAGCCAAGATGCATGGGAATACGAGCAGTACTTC.

The V and J genes are TRBV18 and TRBJ2-5; D is undetermined. Per the germline V gene, CDR1 is KGHSH and CDR2 is LQKENI. The length of the CDR3 is 16 residues. With 0 bases removed from V and 1 base from J, the gap between germline ends came to 12 bases. The CDR3 protein is CASSPPENSLQETQYF. CDR3 nucleotide sequence: TGTGCCAGCTCACCACCGGAGAACAGCCTCCAAGAGACCCAGTACTTC.

The chain recombines TRBV27 with TRBJ2-1; 16 nucleotides agree with TRBD2. Germline V gene sequence: CDR1 MNHEY, CDR2 SMNVEV (reference sequence). The CDR3 spans 15 residues. The ends lost 5 bases at V and 8 bases at J; junction bases unmatched: 3. CDR3 coding DNA: TGTGCCAGCAGTGCGGGGACTAGCGGGAGGGATGAGCAGTTCTTC. Translating gives CASSAGTSGRDEQFF.

In this sample, this clone turned up a few times. The chain carries TRBV7-2 and TRBJ2-7, with D unresolved. This CDR3 is built from 14 residues. Germline V lookup: CDR1 SGHTA, CDR2 FQGNSA. The V and J ends lost 1 base and 2 bases respectively, with 9 bases between them. The chain's CDR3 is CASSLGRYTYEQYF. CDR3 DNA sequence: TGTGCCAGCAGCTTAGGACGCTATACCTACGAGCAGTACTTC.